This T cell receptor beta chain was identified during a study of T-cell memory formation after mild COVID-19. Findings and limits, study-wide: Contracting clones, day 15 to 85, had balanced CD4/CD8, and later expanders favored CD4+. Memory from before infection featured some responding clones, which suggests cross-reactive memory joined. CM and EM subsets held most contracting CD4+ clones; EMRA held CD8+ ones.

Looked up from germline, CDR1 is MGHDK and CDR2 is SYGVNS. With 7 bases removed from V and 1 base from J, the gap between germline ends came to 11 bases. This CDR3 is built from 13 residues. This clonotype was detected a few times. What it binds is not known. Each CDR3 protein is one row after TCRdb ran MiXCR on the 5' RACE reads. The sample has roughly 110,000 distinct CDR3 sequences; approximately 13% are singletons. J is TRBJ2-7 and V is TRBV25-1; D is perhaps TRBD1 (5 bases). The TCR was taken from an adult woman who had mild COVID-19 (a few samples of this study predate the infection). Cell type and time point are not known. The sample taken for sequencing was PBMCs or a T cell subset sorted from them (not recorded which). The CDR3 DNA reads TGTGCCAGCACTTCGACAGATTCCTACGAGCAGTACTTC. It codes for CASTSTDSYEQYF.